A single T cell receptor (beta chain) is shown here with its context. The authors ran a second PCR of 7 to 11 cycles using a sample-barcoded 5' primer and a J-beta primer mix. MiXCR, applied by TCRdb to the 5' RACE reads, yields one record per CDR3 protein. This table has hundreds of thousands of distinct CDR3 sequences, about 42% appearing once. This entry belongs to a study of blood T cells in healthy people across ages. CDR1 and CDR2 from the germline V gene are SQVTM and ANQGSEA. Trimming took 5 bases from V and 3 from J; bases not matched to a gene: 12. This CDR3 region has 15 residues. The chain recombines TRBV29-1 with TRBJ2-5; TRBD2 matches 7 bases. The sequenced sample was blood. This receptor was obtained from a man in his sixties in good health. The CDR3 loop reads CSVRGTNGGEETQYF. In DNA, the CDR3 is TGCAGCGTTAGAGGGACTAACGGGGGAGAAGAGACCCAGTACTTC.